This TCR beta chain is drawn from a study of cytomegalovirus exposure and HLA in healthy donors. This CDR3 comprises 14 residues. Germline loops: CDR1 SGHDT, CDR2 YYEEEE. The ends were cut back, 0 bases at V and 7 bases at J, with 10 bases in the middle. Primers for the PCR totalled 60 Vbeta and 13 Jbeta. This table comes from immunoSEQ multiplex PCR, and its TCRdb copy is limited to in-frame clones, with some not included. Of roughly 120,000 clones in the sample, almost 85% were seen once. This sequence joins TRBV5-6 and TRBJ1-4; the D is unclear. The receptor was isolated from a woman aged 18-29 years in good health and CMV-seronegative. The specimen sequenced was PBMCs. The CDR3 sequence is CASSLEARSEKLFF. The CDR3 DNA reads as TGTGCCAGCAGCTTGGAGGCTAGGAGTGAAAAACTGTTTTTT.